These 27 T cell receptor beta chains came from one sample sequenced in a study of cytomegalovirus exposure and HLA in healthy donors. Researchers ran the PCR with 60 Vbeta and 13 Jbeta primers. This table comes from immunoSEQ multiplex PCR, and its TCRdb copy is limited to in-frame clones, with some not included. This repertoire shows some 140,000 clones, more than 60% found once; its top ten account for about 10%. Sequencing was carried out using PBMCs. The receptors shown here come from a woman aged 50 to 60 in good health and CMV-seropositive.

The chain joins TRBV5-1 to TRBJ1-1; 9 positions agree with TRBD1. The CDR3 has 15 amino acids. Germline CDR1 is SGHRS and CDR2 is YFSETQ. The J segment lost 1 base and the V segment lost 4 bases, leaving 5 bases of the junction unmatched. As DNA, the CDR3 is TGCGCCAGCAGCCCTCCGGACAGGGGGAACACTGAAGCTTTCTTT. Translation: CASSPPDRGNTEAFF. The full variable domain, its missing parts supplied by reference TRBV5-1 and TRBJ1-1, is KAGVTQTPRYLIKTRGQQVTLSCSPISGHRSVSWYQQTPGQGLQFLFEYFSETQRNKGNFPGRFSGRQFSNSRSEMNVSTLELGDSALYLCASSPPDRGNTEAFFGQGTRLTVV.

This clone was observed a single time. The rearrangement links TRBV28 to TRBJ2-2; a weak D match, TRBD2 (6 bases). With 1 base removed from V and 5 bases from J, the gap between germline ends came to 11 bases. The CDR3 contains 15 residues. In germline, CDR1 is MDHEN, CDR2 SYDVKM. The CDR3 here is CASSLSGGSTGELFF. The DNA of the CDR3 is TGTGCCAGCAGTTTATCCGGGGGAAGTACCGGGGAGCTGTTTTTT.

V and J are TRBV23-1 and TRBJ2-2, with TRBD1 identical over 8 bases. TRBV23-1 is an open reading frame, and its role is uncertain. J gave up 3 bases and V 2 bases, and 5 bases lay outside the gene matches. The CDR3 has 16 residues. Here the CDR3 reads CASSQRTGLDTGELFF. The CDR3 coding sequence is TGCGCCAGCAGTCAACGGACAGGGTTGGACACCGGGGAGCTGTTTTTT.

The sample holds a few counts of this clone. The chain has TRBV7-5 and TRBJ1-4; whether TRBD1, the table's D call, matches the DNA was not checked. TRBV7-5 is classified as a pseudogene. This CDR3 has 16 amino acids. The CDR3 spells CARSLPGGRHNEKLFF. In nucleotides, the CDR3 is TGTGCCAGAAGCCTACCAGGGGGTCGCCATAATGAAAAACTGTTTTTT.

This chain uses TRBV6-6 with TRBJ2-3; D might be TRBD2 (6 bases). The CDR3 contains 16 residues. The V end was cut by 5 bases, the J end by 2 bases, with 17 bases between. CDR1 and CDR2 (germline): MNHNY, SVGAGI (reference sequence). Here the CDR3 reads CASSRLGSGVTDTQYF. As DNA, the CDR3 is TGTGCCAGCAGTCGACTGGGTAGCGGAGTCACAGATACGCAGTATTTT.

This chain uses TRBV9 with TRBJ2-7, with TRBD2 identical over 7 bases. The CDR3 runs to 14 residues. With 0 bases clipped from V and 2 bases from J, the junction kept 2 bases outside the gene matches. Per germline, CDR1 SGDLS and CDR2 YYNGEE. The CDR3 loop reads CASSVDLAAYEQYF. The DNA for the CDR3 is TGTGCCAGCAGCGTAGACCTAGCGGCCTACGAGCAGTACTTC. The full variable domain, in which reference TRBV9 and TRBJ2-7 provide the parts outside the CDR3, is DSGVTQTPKHLITATGQRVTLRCSPRSGDLSVYWYQQSLDQGLQFLIQYYNGEERAKGNILERFSAQQFPDLHSELNLSSLELGDSALYFCASSVDLAAYEQYFGPGTRLTVT.

Notes on this clone: The junction differs from germline at one of its ends, possibly a read error. This chain uses TRBV28 with TRBJ2-7; 10 bases agree with TRBD2. The CDR3 is 15 residues long. Germline-derived CDR1 and CDR2 are MDHEN and SYDVKM. CDR3 loop: CAGSFSSGGSYEQYF. DNA for the CDR3: TGTGCCGGCAGTTTCTCTAGCGGGGGCTCCTACGAGCAGTACTTC.

The genes are TRBV7-6 and TRBJ2-7; D is ambiguous. The germline gives CDR1 SGHVS, CDR2 FNYEAQ. Trimming stripped 5 bases from V and 2 bases from J, with 13 bases between. The CDR3 loop spans 14 amino acids. CDR3 nucleotides: TGTGCCAGCAGCCCCCCAAACCCAGCCTACGAGCAGTACTTC. It yields the protein CASSPPNPAYEQYF.

This clone was seen a few times. The same CDR3 can be traced to other DNA sequences in this sample. This rearrangement joins TRBV6-1 to TRBJ1-2, with 10 bases that match TRBD1. The J segment lost 7 bases and the V segment lost 3 bases, leaving 2 bases of the junction unmatched. The CDR3 extends over 13 amino acids. Germline V gene data show CDR1 as MNHNS and CDR2 as SASEGT. The CDR3 bases are TGTGCCAGCAGTGATCGGGACAGGGGTGGCTACACCTTC. Protein sequence: CASSDRDRGGYTF.

This clone was recorded only once. The chain links TRBV6-5 to TRBJ1-1, with TRBD1 matching over 10 bases. After removal of 1 base from V and 4 bases from J, the junction contained 3 bases not matched to a gene. Per germline, CDR1 MNHEY and CDR2 SVGAGI. The CDR3 has 15 residues. This chain's CDR3 is CASSYYGTGVTEAFF. CDR3 bases: TGTGCCAGCAGTTACTATGGGACAGGGGTCACTGAAGCTTTCTTT.

The J gene is TRBJ1-2, the V gene TRBV27; no firm D call. The V gene lost 4 bases and the J gene lost 5 bases, with 8 bases spanning the gap. This CDR3 has 12 amino acids. Germline V gives CDR1 MNHEY, CDR2 SMNVEV (reference sequence). The CDR3 DNA reads TGTGCCAGCAGTTCCTCCCCTTATGGCTACACCTTC. Its translation: CASSSSPYGYTF.

V and J are TRBV6-1 and TRBJ2-7; 10 nucleotides agree with TRBD1. CDR1 and CDR2 (germline): MNHNS, SASEGT. This CDR3 is 14 amino acids long. With 5 bases clipped from V and 2 bases from J, the junction kept 3 bases outside the gene matches. CDR3 sequence reads: CASSLDRGTYEQYF. CDR3 coding DNA: TGTGCCAGCAGTTTGGACAGGGGGACCTACGAGCAGTACTTC.

The chain couples TRBV6-6 to TRBJ1-5; D gene uncertain. The ends were cut back, 0 bases at V and 5 bases at J, with 11 bases in the middle. This CDR3 contains 15 residues. The germline gives CDR1 MNHNY, CDR2 SVGAGI (reference sequence). As DNA, the CDR3 is TGTGCCAGCAGTTACTCGCAGGCCGGGGATCAGCCCCAGCATTTT. Protein: CASSYSQAGDQPQHF.

The genes are TRBV11-3 and TRBJ2-2; TRBD1 might be the D (6 bases). CDR1 and CDR2 from the germline V gene are SGHNT and YENEEA. CDR3 length: 16 residues. The germline V and J ends were trimmed by 8 bases and 0 bases, with 16 bases remaining between them. The CDR3 DNA reads as TGTGCCAGCTCCCATGGGCAGGGGACGAACACCGGGGAGCTGTTTTTT. It yields the protein CASSHGQGTNTGELFF.

The chain has TRBV27 and TRBJ1-6; no definite D call. Trimming removed 5 bases from V and 9 bases from J, with 20 bases in between. CDR1 MNHEY and CDR2 SMNVEV come from the germline V gene (reference sequence). CDR3 length equals 16 residues. CDR3 DNA: TGTGCCAGCAGTCCTCATATGGTGCCGCGGGGTTCACCCCTCCACTTT. Residues: CASSPHMVPRGSPLHF.

The chain joins TRBV9 to TRBJ1-1, with TRBD1 as a possible D gene (5 bases). Trimming cost V 6 bases and J 10 bases, with 19 bases left between them. In germline, CDR1 is SGDLS, CDR2 YYNGEE. The CDR3 loop spans 13 amino acids. The CDR3 coding sequence is TGTGCCAGCACGGGGGGAGGGTCGGTCGGAGCTTTCTTT. The encoded protein is CASTGGGSVGAFF.

Only a few counts were recorded for this clone. This chain joins TRBV7-2 and TRBJ2-7; 9 bases are shared with TRBD1. The V segment lost 4 bases and the J segment 8 bases; nucleotides outside the gene matches: 12. Germline lookup yields CDR1 SGHTA and CDR2 FQGNSA. CDR3 length: 15 amino acids. This CDR3 is CASSSEQTDRGQQYF. The CDR3 coding sequence is TGTGCCAGCAGCTCGGAACAAACGGACAGGGGCCAGCAGTACTTC.

This clone has only a few counts. This chain connects TRBV15 to TRBJ2-7, with 9 bases identical to TRBD1. Germline V CDR1 and CDR2: LNHNV, YYDKDF (reference sequence). Unmatched junction bases numbered 6, after V lost 1 base and J lost 2 bases. The length of the CDR3 is 16 residues. The CDR3 nucleotides are TGTGCCACCAGCAGAGGCCCTGGGACAGGGACCTACGAGCAGTACTTC. Amino acid sequence: CATSRGPGTGTYEQYF.

The genes are TRBV27 and TRBJ2-2; D gene unclear. The CDR3 is 17 amino acids. Deletions cut 8 bases from V and 2 bases from J, with 21 bases between. CDR1 and CDR2 (germline): MNHEY, SMNVEV (reference sequence). The CDR3 spells CASLPSPAAENTGELFF. The CDR3 DNA sequence: TGTGCCAGCCTGCCGAGCCCGGCGGCAGAAAACACCGGGGAGCTGTTTTTT.

The chain carries TRBV5-4 and TRBJ1-1; 7 nucleotides match TRBD1. V shed 4 bases, J shed 2 bases, and the junction held 5 bases outside the gene matches. The length of the CDR3 is 14 residues. From germline, CDR1 is SGHNT and CDR2 YYREEE (reference sequence). In DNA form, the CDR3 reads TGTGCCAGCAGCACTAGACAGGGTAACACTGAAGCTTTCTTT. This translates into CASSTRQGNTEAFF.

The V call is TRBV30, the J call TRBJ1-5; D gene unclear. The CDR3 has 14 amino acids. Germline V gene sequence: CDR1 GTSNPN, CDR2 SVGIG (reference sequence). V gave up 4 bases and J gave up 1 base, with 11 bases separating them. DNA of the CDR3: TGTGCCTGGAACCAGGCGTCAAGCAATCAGCCCCAGCATTTT. Translating it yields CAWNQASSNQPQHF.

V and J are TRBV5-1 and TRBJ2-7; weak D call: TRBD1 (6 bases). V was cut by 0 bases and J by 6 bases, with 16 bases left in between. From germline, CDR1 is SGHRS and CDR2 YFSETQ. CDR3 size: 15 residues. CDR3 DNA sequence: TGCGCCAGCAGCTTGGAGGCCAGGGGTACGGGCGAGCAGTACTTC. It codes for CASSLEARGTGEQYF. Variable domain in full (rest from reference TRBV5-1 and TRBJ2-7): KAGVTQTPRYLIKTRGQQVTLSCSPISGHRSVSWYQQTPGQGLQFLFEYFSETQRNKGNFPGRFSGRQFSNSRSEMNVSTLELGDSALYLCASSLEARGTGEQYFGPGTRLTVT.

The chain is built from TRBV13 and TRBJ2-5, with 11 bases identical to TRBD1. Matching the DNA end better, TRBJ2-7 makes the J call doubtful. In germline, CDR1 is PRHDT, CDR2 FYEKMQ (reference sequence). The CDR3 loop spans 14 amino acids. The CDR3 sequence is CASSSGQGAGEQYF. CDR3 in DNA: TGTGCCAGCAGCTCTGGACAGGGGGCGGGCGAGCAGTACTTC.

The chain employs TRBV11-2 and TRBJ2-5, with TRBD1 identical over 8 bases. The CDR3 extends over 16 amino acids. CDR1 is SGHAT and CDR2 is FQNNGV in the germline V gene. The ends lost 5 bases at V and 4 bases at J; junction bases unmatched: 12. CDR3 sequence: CASSPLGQARRETQYF. CDR3 nucleotides: TGTGCCAGCAGCCCCTTGGGACAGGCTCGTCGAGAGACCCAGTACTTC.

The CDR3 loop is CASSTRDRGRTEAFF. DNA of the CDR3: TGTGCCAGCAGCACACGGGACAGGGGGCGCACTGAAGCTTTCTTT. The rearrangement joins TRBV27 to TRBJ1-1; TRBD1 matches at 12 bases. The CDR3 contains 15 residues. Per the germline V gene, CDR1 is MNHEY and CDR2 is SMNVEV (reference sequence). V lost 6 bases and J lost 4; bases outside the gene matches: 6.

The gene calls are TRBV9 and TRBJ2-1; TRBD2 agrees at 11 bases. The CDR3 covers 15 residues. Germline V lookup: CDR1 SGDLS, CDR2 YYNGEE. V lost 2 bases and J lost 3; bases outside the gene matches: 1. Written as DNA, the CDR3 is TGTGCCAGCAGCGTGACTAGCGGGGACTACAATGAGCAGTTCTTC. As protein: CASSVTSGDYNEQFF. Combining the CDR3 with reference TRBV9 and TRBJ2-1 gives the whole variable domain DSGVTQTPKHLITATGQRVTLRCSPRSGDLSVYWYQQSLDQGLQFLIQYYNGEERAKGNILERFSAQQFPDLHSELNLSSLELGDSALYFCASSVTSGDYNEQFFGPGTRLTVL.

The rearrangement links TRBV18 to TRBJ2-3; D is possibly TRBD1 (6 bases). Trimming shortened V by 0 bases and J by 2 bases, and 15 bases separated the two germline ends. Looked up from germline, CDR1 is KGHSH and CDR2 is LQKENI. The CDR3 runs to 17 residues. CDR3 sequence: CASSPPPRQAFTDTQYF. Here the CDR3 DNA reads TGTGCCAGCTCACCACCGCCGCGACAGGCCTTCACAGATACGCAGTATTTT.